This T cell receptor beta chain was sequenced in a study of monozygotic twins with cystic fibrosis. Study details: Approximately 2.8 micrograms of fragmented DNA underwent roughly 16 PCR cycles for library preparation. Study results and caveats: The repertoire was suggested to be naive-dominated, clonality median around 0.0089.

Notes on this clone: What it binds is unknown.

Here immunoSEQ multiplex PCR was the method, and the copy in TCRdb shows in-frame clones only, minus some. The sample includes approximately 24,000 clones, 96% of them seen just once. The germline CDR1 and CDR2 sequences are GTSNPN and SVGIG (reference sequence). The CDR3 totals 14 residues. Trimming took 3 bases from V and 0 from J, leaving 11 bases between them. Sequencing was performed on blood. The clonotype originates from a girl under 10 years old with cystic fibrosis. The chain couples TRBV30 to TRBJ1-1; unclear D gene. The CDR3 spells CAWSIRGLNTEAFF. Here the CDR3 DNA reads TGTGCCTGGAGCATACGAGGATTGAACACTGAAGCTTTCTTT.